A selection of T cell receptor beta chains follows, all from one sample in a study of identical twins. TCRdb re-derived calls from the 5' RACE reads in MiXCR, one entry per CDR3 protein. The sample lists 500,000 to 700,000 distinct CDR3 sequences; about 7.6% were seen once. These data also formed part of another study, on yellow fever vaccine responses in identical twins.

Sequencing was carried out using PBMCs. The receptors derive from a woman younger than 30 in good health. Each CDR3 is given with its conserved first and last residue. The order of the fields is V gene, J gene, clone size, D gene, CDR3 protein, CDR3 DNA. The D gene is left open where the match is weak. Clone size is not always given. Where it is, it says once, few, many or a class for expanded clones.

>TRBV5-6|TRBJ2-5|many|TRBD2
CASSLGTSGGETQYF
TGTGCCAGCAGCTTGGGGACTAGCGGGGGAGAGACCCAGTACTTC
>TRBV6-1|TRBJ2-2|.|.
CASRRGGTGELFF
TGTGCCAGCAGGAGAGGGGGTACCGGGGAGCTGTTTTTT
>TRBV19|TRBJ2-1|.|TRBD2
CASSIPLAGAGGEQFF
TGTGCCAGTAGTATTCCACTAGCGGGTGCAGGGGGTGAGCAGTTCTTC
>TRBV14|TRBJ2-7|many|.
CASRGSKYEQYF
TGTGCCAGCAGAGGGAGTAAATACGAGCAGTACTTC
>TRBV3-1|TRBJ2-2|many|TRBD2
CASSHLPALAGVVRSGELFF
TGTGCCAGCAGCCACTTACCGGCCCTAGCGGGAGTGGTTAGGTCCGGGGAGCTGTTTTTT
>TRBV9|TRBJ2-5|.|TRBD1
CASSVATGGLETQYF
TGTGCCAGCAGCGTAGCCACAGGGGGGTTAGAGACCCAGTACTTC
>TRBV10-3|TRBJ2-3|.|TRBD1
CAAEGQLTDTQYF
TGTGCCGCCGAGGGACAGCTCACAGATACGCAGTATTTT
>TRBV11-2|TRBJ2-5|many|.
CASSRGGIQETQYF
TGTGCCAGCAGCCGGGGTGGGATACAAGAGACCCAGTACTTC
>TRBV5-1|TRBJ2-1|many|.
CASSSTRGRGINEQFF
TGCGCCAGCAGTTCCACCAGGGGAAGGGGTATCAATGAGCAGTTCTTC
>TRBV20-1|TRBJ2-3|few|TRBD2
CSARFSGELTDTQYF
TGCAGTGCTAGGTTTAGCGGGGAACTCACAGATACGCAGTATTTT
>TRBV5-1|TRBJ2-2|few|TRBD1
CASSLAYGTGSTGELFF
TGCGCCAGCAGCTTGGCCTACGGGACAGGGAGCACCGGGGAGCTGTTTTTT
>TRBV2|TRBJ2-1|.|TRBD2
CASRPTSGRQFF
TGTGCCAGCAGGCCTACTAGCGGGAGGCAGTTCTTC
>TRBV12-3/TRBV12-4|TRBJ1-1|few|.
CASRRSPANTEAFF
TGTGCCAGCAGGAGAAGTCCGGCGAACACTGAAGCTTTCTTT
>TRBV12-3/TRBV12-4|TRBJ2-4|.|.
CASSPRFGARGKNIQYF
TGTGCCAGCAGTCCTCGTTTTGGAGCCCGGGGCAAAAACATTCAGTACTTC
>TRBV29-1|TRBJ2-3|many|TRBD2
CSVRLAGVLADTQYF
TGCAGCGTTCGACTAGCGGGAGTGTTGGCAGATACGCAGTATTTT
>TRBV12-3/TRBV12-4|TRBJ1-1|.|.
CASSFRDFTEAFF
TGTGCCAGCAGTTTCAGGGACTTCACTGAAGCTTTCTTT
>TRBV7-9|TRBJ2-1|few|TRBD2
CATHGREGDYNEQFF
TGTGCAACGCACGGGAGGGAGGGGGACTACAATGAGCAGTTCTTC
>TRBV18|TRBJ2-5|.|TRBD1
CASSPGQAETQYF
TGTGCCAGCTCACCGGGACAGGCAGAGACCCAGTACTTC
>TRBV4-1|TRBJ2-7|many|TRBD1
CASSRQGRSYEQYF
TGCGCCAGCAGCCGACAGGGAAGGTCCTACGAGCAGTACTTC
>TRBV7-9|TRBJ1-1|few|.
CASSLPTTEAFF
TGTGCCAGCAGCTTACCCACCACTGAAGCTTTCTTT
>TRBV4-2|TRBJ2-1|.|TRBD2
CASSQAGTSTNEQFF
TGTGCCAGCAGCCAAGCCGGGACTAGCACCAATGAGCAGTTCTTC
>TRBV3-1|TRBJ2-3|.|.
CASSHLHTQYF
TGTGCCAGCAGCCACCTCCATACGCAGTATTTT